The 9 T cell receptor beta chains below were found in one sample sequenced in a study of T cell responses to AZD1222 COVID-19 vaccine. Using immunoSEQ multiplex PCR, the repertoire was profiled, and TCRdb retains in-frame clones only, with some absent. Seen here are roughly 91,000 clones, roughly 90% observed once, and the top ten hold approximately 3%. The material sequenced was peripheral blood, taken on day 0 of AZD1222 vaccination. These TCRs come from an adult in good health.

The CDR3 sequence is CASSTILQRENHEQFF. The CDR3 coding sequence is TGTGCCAGCAGCACGATCCTACAGCGGGAGAACCATGAGCAGTTCTTC. This chain connects TRBV5-6 to TRBJ2-1, with 8 bases fitting TRBD2. The J segment lost 8 bases and the V segment lost 4 bases, leaving 14 bases of the junction unmatched. The CDR3 extends over 16 amino acids. CDR1 and CDR2 (germline): SGHDT, YYEEEE.

The chain uses TRBV24-1 and TRBJ1-1; possible D gene TRBD1, 6 bases. The CDR3 consists of 13 residues. Germline lookup yields CDR1 KGHDR and CDR2 SFDVKD. V was cut by 3 bases and J by 4 bases, with 8 bases left in between. The CDR3 bases are TGTGCCACCAGTGATACAGGGAGCACTGAAGCTTTCTTT. Its translation: CATSDTGSTEAFF.

The chain is built from TRBV6-1 and TRBJ1-1; D gene unclear. The CDR3 runs to 13 residues. The germline gives CDR1 MNHNS, CDR2 SASEGT. V was cut by 1 base and J by 0 bases, with 3 bases left in between. The CDR3 loop is CASSEVVNTEAFF. CDR3 DNA sequence: TGTGCCAGCAGTGAAGTAGTGAACACTGAAGCTTTCTTT.

The chain combines TRBV3-1 (or the pseudogene TRBV3-2) with TRBJ1-5; D may be TRBD1 (5 bases). Germline V gene sequence: CDR1 LGHDT, CDR2 YNNKEL (reference sequence). Trimming removed 1 base at V and 4 bases at J, with 14 bases between. This CDR3 is 16 amino acids long. CDR3 DNA sequence: TGTGCCAGCAGCCAAGGGCAGGGAGGATGGAATCAGCCCCAGCATTTT. It specifies CASSQGQGGWNQPQHF.

The chain uses TRBV12-3 or TRBV12-4 and TRBJ1-1; D remains unclear. The CDR3 totals 13 residues. The V end lost 2 bases, the J end lost 3 bases, and 7 bases lay between the germline ends. In DNA, the CDR3 is TGTGCCAGCAGTTTAAAGGCAGACACTGAAGCTTTCTTT. It is translated as CASSLKADTEAFF.

CDR3 residues: CASSPPPGGRYTGELFF. CDR3 nucleotide sequence: TGTGCCAGCAGTCCACCCCCGGGAGGGAGGTACACCGGGGAGCTGTTTTTT. The genes are TRBV27 and TRBJ2-2; 8 bases agree with TRBD2. There are 17 residues in the CDR3. After removal of 5 bases from V and 3 bases from J, the junction contained 11 bases not matched to a gene. The germline gives CDR1 MNHEY, CDR2 SMNVEV (reference sequence).

This chain connects TRBV5-4 to TRBJ2-4; D is unclear. Germline loops: CDR1 SGHNT, CDR2 YYREEE (reference sequence). V was shortened by 0 bases and J by 6 bases, with 7 bases between the two germline ends. This CDR3 region has 13 residues. CDR3 in amino acids: CASSLADVNIQYF. CDR3 DNA: TGTGCCAGCAGCTTGGCCGATGTAAACATTCAGTACTTC.

The chain is built from TRBV5-1 and TRBJ1-1, with TRBD1 identical over 8 bases. J gave up 0 bases and V 4 bases, and 8 bases lay outside the gene matches. CDR1 and CDR2 (germline): SGHRS, YFSETQ. The CDR3 is 16 amino acids. CDR3 region: CASSLLRQGMNTEAFF. The CDR3 DNA follows: TGCGCCAGCAGCCTCCTTAGACAGGGGATGAACACTGAAGCTTTCTTT.

This chain uses TRBV11-2 with TRBJ2-7; 13 nucleotides match TRBD2. Germline values: CDR1 SGHAT, CDR2 FQNNGV. The CDR3 loop spans 20 amino acids. The trim removed 0 bases at V and 2 bases at J, leaving 13 bases unmatched. CDR3 residues: CASSLDAPGTSGIPPYEQYF. For the CDR3, the DNA is TGTGCCAGCAGCTTAGACGCCCCCGGGACTAGCGGGATCCCTCCCTACGAGCAGTACTTC.